A selection of T cell receptor beta chains follows, all from one sample in a study of T cells in Graves' hyperthyroidism and ophthalmopathy. MiXCR, run by TCRdb on the multiplex PCR reads, gives a single entry per CDR3 protein. The sample records 250,000 or so distinct CDR3 sequences, 13% to 15% being singletons. The specimen was blood. All receptors come from a woman between 35 and 50 years old with Graves' hyperthyroidism that later progressed to Graves' ophthalmopathy. The conserved cysteine and the conserved F or W are not part of the CDR3 here. Clone size is stated in some rows and not others, as once, few, many or a class when expanded.

J,size,V,CDR3
TRBJ1-2,NA,TRBV27,ASSLKPQGAGGYT
TRBJ2-2,NA,TRBV5-1,ASSLGLGHVRNTGELF
TRBJ1-5,many,TRBV5-1,ASSKGGASNQPQH
TRBJ2-3,few,TRBV14,ASSQNRAKGTDTQY
TRBJ2-1,many,TRBV14,ASSQSSGSGYEQF
TRBJ1-1,many,TRBV6-1,ASSSGPGGAEAF
TRBJ2-1,many,TRBV27,ASSLSPSGRNEQF
TRBJ1-1,many,TRBV20-1,SARFFRGSPNTEAF
TRBJ1-1,NA,TRBV19,ASSIRGGGTEAF
TRBJ1-1,many,TRBV19,AIQTYTEAF
TRBJ1-3,many,TRBV12-3/TRBV12-4,ASTGAARRNTIY
TRBJ1-5,many,TRBV5-6,ASSSQGVGNQPQH
TRBJ2-7,many,TRBV11-2,ASSLELEDYYEQY
TRBJ2-3,few,TRBV20-1,SAKQRRFGDTQY
TRBJ2-7,NA,TRBV27,ASSAGTISYEQY
TRBJ2-2,NA,TRBV28,ASSPPGVASNTGELF
TRBJ2-7,NA,TRBV9,ASSPHGTTYEQY
TRBJ2-7,many,TRBV30,AWSLDREFSYEQY
TRBJ2-7,NA,TRBV27,ASSFRALRSYEQY
TRBJ2-2,many,TRBV12-3/TRBV12-4,ASSFIQENTGELF
TRBJ2-7,many,TRBV2,ASSRWGTYEQY
TRBJ2-6,many,TRBV11-2,ASSLSKDRASGANVLT
TRBJ2-2,many,TRBV7-2,ASSLFSWGLAGDRSTGELF
TRBJ2-2,many,TRBV7-3,ASSSSGPTRTGELF
TRBJ2-2,many,TRBV18,ASSSNRLGDTGELF
TRBJ2-7,few,TRBV20-1,SARTPTGPSYEQY
TRBJ1-1,many,TRBV19,ASSADRLNTEAF
TRBJ2-2,many,TRBV28,ASSLLGTITAGELF
TRBJ2-7,few,TRBV19,ASSIGPGGAISYEQY
TRBJ1-1,many,TRBV19,ASSPWTGANTEAF
TRBJ1-1,NA,TRBV27,ASSLWGQGGMNTEAF
TRBJ2-3,few,TRBV4-1,ASSQIAGVTDTQY
TRBJ2-2,NA,TRBV28,ASSLYAVAAGELF
TRBJ1-1,many,TRBV12-3/TRBV12-4,ASSLRAETEAF
TRBJ2-4,NA,TRBV10-2,ASSELASGRGNVQY
TRBJ2-3,many,TRBV9,ASSASGSLIGMDTQY
TRBJ2-4,many,TRBV6-2/TRBV6-3,ASSYSRGQVFKNIQY
TRBJ2-5,many,TRBV7-2,ASSPGTVQETQY
TRBJ1-1,many,TRBV27,ASSLPGGNEAF
TRBJ1-1,NA,TRBV3-1,ASSPSPLYTEAF
TRBJ2-3,NA,TRBV9,ASSVGGLYTQY
TRBJ2-5,many,TRBV28,ASSLSEDRGQWETQY
TRBJ2-7,many,TRBV19,ASSTLSGSANEQY
TRBJ1-5,many,TRBV2,ASSEGDRGNQPQH
TRBJ2-7,few,TRBV6-2/TRBV6-3,ASSYLDGTYEQY
TRBJ2-1,many,TRBV7-9,ASSLVGASGSNEQF
TRBJ2-1,NA,TRBV20-1,SAPDSPSYNEQF
TRBJ1-1,many,TRBV19,ASSIGPLEAF
TRBJ2-1,NA,TRBV20-1,SASSTGSLNEQF
TRBJ2-5,NA,TRBV20-1,SASSLASGRAQY
TRBJ1-2,many,TRBV6-1,ASTLQLKGYGYT
TRBJ2-1,NA,TRBV6-4,ASSENDEHNEQF
TRBJ1-1,NA,TRBV30,AWELQGAGRTEAF
TRBJ2-7,many,TRBV19,ASSRQGDYEQY
TRBJ1-1,many,TRBV19,ASSMSGLANTEAF